One and the same sample provided the 28 T cell receptor beta chains below, sequenced in a study of shared clonotypes between healthy human individuals. Assay used: immunoSEQ multiplex PCR; TCRdb lists only in-frame clones, some missing. The sample holds some 1.4 million clones, around 95% seen once. Specimen: naive CD4+ T cells sorted from blood. The sample's subset: CD45RA+ positively selected. The origin of the receptors is a man younger than 40 in good health.

Details on this clone: In the same sample, other DNA sequences code for this CDR3. The chain joins TRBV28 to TRBJ2-7, with TRBD2 matching 10 bases. V dropped 2 bases and J dropped 6; count of bases not matched to a gene: 4. Germline CDR1 is MDHEN and CDR2 is SYDVKM. There are 14 residues in the CDR3. The CDR3 reads CASSLLAGVGEQYF. CDR3 coding DNA: TGTGCCAGCAGTTTACTAGCGGGAGTGGGCGAGCAGTACTTC.

The rearrangement links TRBV14 to TRBJ2-2, with 12 positions matching TRBD2. J gave up 6 bases and V 6 bases, and 2 bases lay outside the gene matches. The CDR3 length is 14 residues. Germline lookup yields CDR1 SGHDN and CDR2 FVKESK. The CDR3 coding sequence is TGTGCCAGCAGGACTAGCGGGAGCCCCGGGGAGCTGTTTTTT. The encoded protein is CASRTSGSPGELFF.

This chain connects TRBV15 to TRBJ2-1, with a possible D match to TRBD1 (6 bases). Trimming removed 5 bases at V and 3 bases at J, with 11 bases between. The CDR3 consists of 14 residues. The V gene's germline CDR1 is LNHNV and CDR2 YYDKDF (reference sequence). DNA for the CDR3: TGTGCCACCAGCCGGGACAAGAACTACAATGAGCAGTTCTTC. This encodes CATSRDKNYNEQFF. Based on the CDR3 plus reference TRBV15 and TRBJ2-1, the full variable domain is DAMVIQNPRYQVTQFGKPVTLSCSQTLNHNVMYWYQQKSSQAPKLLFHYYDKDFNNEADTPDNFQSRRPNTSFCFLDIRSPGLGDTAMYLCATSRDKNYNEQFFGPGTRLTVL.

The V call is TRBV15, the J call TRBJ1-4; unclear D gene. The CDR3 has 12 amino acids. Germline values: CDR1 LNHNV, CDR2 YYDKDF (reference sequence). The V end was cut by 4 bases, the J end by 8 bases, with 8 bases between. The CDR3 coding sequence is TGTGCCACCAGCACGGATCCAGAAAAACTGTTTTTT. This gives the protein CATSTDPEKLFF.

The V and J genes are TRBV9 and TRBJ1-3; tentatively, D is TRBD1 (6 bases). Trimming took 0 bases from V and 0 from J, leaving 13 bases between them. The CDR3 is 17 amino acids. CDR1 and CDR2 (germline): SGDLS, YYNGEE. The CDR3 loop is CASSVGAGASSGNTIYF. The CDR3 coding sequence is TGTGCCAGCAGCGTAGGGGCAGGGGCGAGCTCTGGAAACACCATATATTTT.

The chain is built from TRBV5-1 and TRBJ2-2, with D perhaps TRBD1 (6 bases). The CDR3 runs to 14 residues. Deletions cut 4 bases from V and 4 bases from J, with 11 bases between. The germline V gene has CDR1 SGHRS and CDR2 YFSETQ. The DNA of the CDR3 is TGCGCCAGCAGCCAAAGGACAGTCACCGGGGAGCTGTTTTTT. This gives the protein CASSQRTVTGELFF.

The chain joins TRBV5-8 to TRBJ1-5; 7 bases align to TRBD1. This CDR3 has 16 amino acids. V lost 3 bases to trimming and J lost 6 bases; unmatched junction nucleotides: 12. Germline V lookup: CDR1 SGHTS, CDR2 YDEGEE. The CDR3 nucleotides read TGTGCCAGCAGCTCTGGACAGGCCGGCGGGTCTCAGCCCCAGCATTTT. Its translation is CASSSGQAGGSQPQHF.

The V and J genes are TRBV28 and TRBJ2-1; 7 bases align to TRBD2. The CDR3 runs to 14 residues. Germline V lookup: CDR1 MDHEN, CDR2 SYDVKM. The trim removed 4 bases at V and 6 bases at J, leaving 6 bases unmatched. The CDR3 nucleotides are TGTGCCAGCAGTTGGGACGGGAGGAGCAATGAGCAGTTCTTC. Encoded protein: CASSWDGRSNEQFF.

The chain uses TRBV6-6 and TRBJ1-1; the D is unclear. V lost 5 bases and J 4 bases, leaving 11 bases between the germline ends. The CDR3 length is 13 residues. Germline lookup yields CDR1 MNHNY and CDR2 SVGAGI (reference sequence). CDR3 bases: TGTGCCAGCAGTAAGACTGGTTTCACTGAAGCTTTCTTT. It encodes CASSKTGFTEAFF.

This chain connects TRBV7-8 to TRBJ2-7; D is ambiguous. The CDR3 totals 10 residues. Germline loops: CDR1 SGHVS, CDR2 FQNEAQ. Trimming left V 10 bases short and J 3 bases short, with 7 bases between. CDR3 in DNA: TGTGCCATTTCAATCTACGAGCAGTACTTC. Amino acid sequence: CAISIYEQYF.

This clone appeared once. V and J are TRBV7-9 and TRBJ2-1; 8 bases map to TRBD2. The CDR3 sequence is 14 residues long. CDR1 and CDR2 from the germline V gene are SEHNR and FQNEAQ (reference sequence). Trimming at V came to 1 base and at J to 8 bases, leaving 4 bases not matched to a gene. The CDR3 reads CASSLERESDEQFF. CDR3 DNA: TGTGCCAGCAGCTTAGAGCGGGAGTCCGATGAGCAGTTCTTC.

V and J are TRBV7-3 and TRBJ2-1, with 14 bases identical to TRBD2. This CDR3 is 15 amino acids long. Trimming cost V 2 bases and J 10 bases; bases outside gene matches: 4. Germline V gives CDR1 SGHTA, CDR2 FQGTGA. The CDR3 sequence is CASSLGTSGRGEQFF. CDR3 sequence (DNA): TGTGCCAGCAGCTTAGGGACTAGCGGGAGAGGAGAGCAGTTCTTC. The entire variable domain, with the rest obtained from reference TRBV7-3 and TRBJ2-1, is as follows: GAGVSQTPSNKVTEKGKYVELRCDPISGHTALYWYRQSLGQGPEFLIYFQGTGAADDSGLPNDRFFAVRPEGSVSTLKIQRTERGDSAVYLCASSLGTSGRGEQFFGPGTRLTVL.

Remarks on this clone: Other nucleotide sequences from this sample produce the same CDR3. This chain joins TRBV28 and TRBJ2-1, with D tentatively TRBD2 (7 bases). CDR1 is MDHEN and CDR2 is SYDVKM in the germline V gene. Deletions cut 1 base from V and 10 bases from J, with 8 bases between. The CDR3 sequence is 12 residues long. CDR3 loop: CASSLSGGEQFF. The CDR3 nucleotides are TGTGCCAGCAGTTTATCGGGGGGCGAGCAGTTCTTC.

Notes on this clone: The sample carries other DNA sequences with the same CDR3. V and J are TRBV28 and TRBJ2-7; D remains ambiguous. V lost 3 bases and J 4 bases, leaving 7 bases between the germline ends. The CDR3 consists of 12 residues. CDR1 MDHEN and CDR2 SYDVKM come from the germline V gene. The CDR3 DNA reads TGTGCCAGCAGTTTGGCTACTTACGAGCAGTACTTC. As protein: CASSLATYEQYF.

The chain employs TRBV6-1 and TRBJ2-7, with a tentative D call TRBD1 (6 bases). Per germline, CDR1 MNHNS and CDR2 SASEGT. The CDR3 loop spans 15 amino acids. V lost 6 bases, J lost 2 bases, and 17 bases lay in between. DNA of the CDR3: TGTGCCAGCAGGAATTCGGGACAATTAGCCTACGAGCAGTACTTC. It codes for CASRNSGQLAYEQYF.

The table lists this clone with a count of one. The V gene is TRBV29-1, the J gene TRBJ2-7; D may be TRBD2 (5 bases). Trimming shortened V by 4 bases and J by 2 bases, and 18 bases separated the two germline ends. Germline-derived CDR1 and CDR2 are SQVTM and ANQGSEA. CDR3 length equals 15 residues. In nucleotides, the CDR3 is TGCAGCGTTGGTGTTTTGGTGGGAGTCACCTACGAGCAGTACTTC. Its translation is CSVGVLVGVTYEQYF.

Concerning this clone itself: This CDR3 is also generated by other DNA sequences in the sample. This CDR3 reads CASSLGYEQYF. CDR3 sequence (DNA): TGTGCCAGCAGCTTGGGGTACGAGCAGTACTTC. The chain is built from TRBV5-4 and TRBJ2-7; no definite D call. The CDR3 is 11 amino acids. Germline V gene data show CDR1 as SGHNT and CDR2 as YYREEE (reference sequence). The germline V and J ends were trimmed by 0 bases and 4 bases, with 2 bases remaining between them.

This chain links TRBV18 with TRBJ2-6, with a tentative D call TRBD2 (5 bases). Germline V gene lookup returns CDR1 KGHSH and CDR2 LQKENI. V was pared by 6 bases and J by 0 bases, with 12 bases between. The CDR3 is 16 residues long. The CDR3 reads CASSTTQVSGANVLTF. The CDR3 coding sequence is TGTGCCAGCTCGACTACCCAGGTCTCTGGGGCCAACGTCCTGACTTTC.

The chain uses TRBV15 and TRBJ2-7; TRBD1 matches 10 bases. The CDR3 covers 17 residues. Germline V gives CDR1 LNHNV, CDR2 YYDKDF (reference sequence). V trimming: 1 base; J trimming: 2 bases; junction bases outside the gene matches: 8. The CDR3 loop reads CATSRAPRQGATYEQYF. CDR3 DNA sequence: TGTGCCACCAGCAGAGCCCCTAGACAGGGGGCGACCTACGAGCAGTACTTC. Full variable domain (rest looked up from reference TRBV15 and TRBJ2-7): DAMVIQNPRYQVTQFGKPVTLSCSQTLNHNVMYWYQQKSSQAPKLLFHYYDKDFNNEADTPDNFQSRRPNTSFCFLDIRSPGLGDTAMYLCATSRAPRQGATYEQYFGPGTRLTVT.

V is TRBV7-6 and J is TRBJ2-5; the D gene is possibly TRBD1 (6 bases). The V end was cut by 2 bases, the J end by 5 bases, with 12 bases between. Germline V gene sequence: CDR1 SGHVS, CDR2 FNYEAQ. The CDR3 runs to 14 residues. In DNA form, the CDR3 reads TGTGCCAGCAGCTTAACAGGGCGCGCGGAGACCCAGTACTTC. Protein sequence: CASSLTGRAETQYF. The whole variable domain, remainder taken from reference TRBV7-6 and TRBJ2-5, is GAGVSQSPRYKVTKRGQDVALRCDPISGHVSLYWYRQALGQGPEFLTYFNYEAQQDKSGLPNDRFSAERPEGSISTLTIQRTEQRDSAMYRCASSLTGRAETQYFGPGTRLLVL.

The genes are TRBV10-1 and TRBJ2-5, with D possibly matching TRBD1 (6 bases). V dropped 6 bases and J dropped 3 bases, with 14 bases sitting between them. This CDR3 has 14 amino acids. Germline-derived CDR1 and CDR2 are WNHNN and SYGVQD (reference sequence). In DNA, the CDR3 is TGCGCCAGCAGCGCCTCCCGGGACAAAGAGACCCAGTACTTC. Translating gives CASSASRDKETQYF.

This chain connects TRBV15 to TRBJ1-1; a weak D match, TRBD1 (6 bases). Per the germline V gene, CDR1 is LNHNV and CDR2 is YYDKDF (reference sequence). Trimming removed 3 bases from V and 3 bases from J, with 11 bases in between. This CDR3 spans 14 amino acids. The CDR3 region is CATSRGGVDTEAFF. The CDR3 DNA follows: TGTGCCACCAGCAGGGGGGGCGTGGACACTGAAGCTTTCTTT.

As regards this clone: Other DNA sequences of this sample code for an identical CDR3. The gene calls are TRBV15 and TRBJ2-7; D may correspond to TRBD1 or TRBD2 (7 bases each). Germline V gives CDR1 LNHNV, CDR2 YYDKDF (reference sequence). Trimming cost V 0 bases and J 4 bases, with 13 bases left between them. This CDR3 is built from 15 residues. Here the CDR3 reads CATSREGGGVYEQYF. DNA for the CDR3: TGTGCCACCAGCAGAGAGGGAGGGGGCGTTTACGAGCAGTACTTC.

As regards this clone: Germline and junction disagree at one end, which may indicate a read error. The chain joins TRBV19 to TRBJ2-5; TRBD2 matches at 10 bases. In germline, CDR1 is LNHDA, CDR2 SQIVND (reference sequence). The CDR3 runs 14 residues. This chain's CDR3 is CASSIGGGASGSHF. For the CDR3, the DNA is TGTGCCAGTAGTATAGGCGGTGGGGCTAGCGGGAGCCACTTC.

About this clone itself: The identical CDR3 is also encoded by other nucleotide sequences in the sample. This chain joins TRBV6-5 and TRBJ2-5; D is undetermined. The CDR3 has 14 amino acids. V shed 0 bases and J shed 1 base, with 6 bases lying between them. Germline loops: CDR1 MNHEY, CDR2 SVGAGI. CDR3 sequence: CASSYSRVQETQYF. Written as DNA, the CDR3 is TGTGCCAGCAGTTACTCGCGAGTCCAAGAGACCCAGTACTTC.

Comment on this clone: Other DNA sequences of this sample code for an identical CDR3. The J gene is TRBJ2-7, the V gene TRBV9; possibly TRBD1 for D (6 bases). There are 14 residues in the CDR3. Trimming took off 0 bases at V and 1 base at J, with 8 bases between the two ends. The germline CDR1 and CDR2 sequences are SGDLS and YYNGEE. The chain's CDR3 is CASSVGGQSYEQYF. For the CDR3, the DNA is TGTGCCAGCAGCGTAGGTGGACAGTCCTACGAGCAGTACTTC. The complete variable domain, with remaining parts taken from reference TRBV9 and TRBJ2-7, reads DSGVTQTPKHLITATGQRVTLRCSPRSGDLSVYWYQQSLDQGLQFLIQYYNGEERAKGNILERFSAQQFPDLHSELNLSSLELGDSALYFCASSVGGQSYEQYFGPGTRLTVT.

Only one count was recorded for this clone. This chain connects TRBV5-4 to TRBJ2-7, with 10 positions matching TRBD2. Trimming cost V 4 bases and J 6 bases; bases outside gene matches: 13. The CDR3 has 16 amino acids. The germline CDR1 and CDR2 sequences are SGHNT and YYREEE (reference sequence). Written as DNA, the CDR3 is TGTGCCAGCAGCAAAGAACTAAGCGGGAGGGCCGGCGAGCAGTACTTC. Protein: CASSKELSGRAGEQYF. Combining the CDR3 with reference TRBV5-4 and TRBJ2-7 gives the whole variable domain ETGVTQSPTHLIKTRGQQVTLRCSSQSGHNTVSWYQQALGQGPQFIFQYYREEENGRGNFPPRFSGLQFPNYSSELNVNALELDDSALYLCASSKELSGRAGEQYFGPGTRLTVT.

The V and J genes are TRBV28 and TRBJ2-3; tentative D call: TRBD2 (6 bases). V lost 1 base and J 7 bases, leaving 12 bases between the germline ends. Looked up from germline, CDR1 is MDHEN and CDR2 is SYDVKM. This CDR3 has 14 amino acids. For the CDR3, the DNA is TGTGCCAGCAGTTTATCGGTGGGGGGAAATACGCAGTATTTT. Translated, it gives CASSLSVGGNTQYF.